Listed here are 13 T cell receptor beta chains from one sample, sequenced in a study of graft-versus-host responses after intestinal transplantation. These receptors' targets are unknown. Sequenced by immunoSEQ multiplex PCR; TCRdb stores in-frame clones only, minus some. This sample carries approximately 75,000 clones, around 90% of them seen once, and the ten largest clones take about 4%. The sequencing used unstimulated CD8+ T cells sorted from spleen or lymph node cells, collected before transplant. These receptors came from a human donor who was the organ donor for an intestinal transplant.

The chain has TRBV5-1 and TRBJ1-1; D might be TRBD1 (6 bases). V gave up 5 bases and J gave up 4 bases, with 9 bases separating them. Germline V gene lookup returns CDR1 SGHRS and CDR2 YFSETQ. The CDR3 runs 12 residues. The DNA of the CDR3 is TGCGCCAGCAGGAAAGGGGGCACTGAAGCTTTCTTT. Protein sequence: CASRKGGTEAFF.

V and J are TRBV4-1 and TRBJ2-5; the match to TRBD1 covers 8 bases. Trimming cost V 0 bases and J 6 bases; bases outside gene matches: 15. Germline V gene lookup returns CDR1 MGHRA and CDR2 YSYEKL. This CDR3 comprises 18 residues. CDR3 sequence: CASSQEDPNRQGTKTQYF. CDR3 in DNA: TGCGCCAGCAGCCAAGAAGACCCGAACAGACAGGGGACGAAGACCCAGTACTTC.

The V and J genes are TRBV9 and TRBJ2-7; tentatively, D is TRBD1 (5 bases). Germline V gives CDR1 SGDLS, CDR2 YYNGEE. The CDR3 covers 17 residues. Trimming shortened V by 0 bases and J by 0 bases, and 16 bases separated the two germline ends. The chain's CDR3 is CASSVEGLGSGSYEQYV. The CDR3 DNA follows: TGTGCCAGCAGCGTAGAGGGGCTAGGTTCCGGCTCCTACGAGCAGTACGTC.

As DNA, the CDR3 is TGTGCCAGCAGTGCGGCAGGGCTGCCGCTCTACGAGCAGTACGTC. Encoded protein: CASSAAGLPLYEQYV. The chain has TRBV6-1 and TRBJ2-7, with D possibly being TRBD1 (5 bases). This CDR3 comprises 15 residues. CDR1 and CDR2 (germline): MNHNS, SASEGT. V was trimmed by 4 bases and J by 3 bases, leaving 16 bases between them.

The V call is TRBV19, the J call TRBJ1-1; 7 positions match TRBD1. CDR1 and CDR2 from the germline V gene are LNHDA and SQIVND (reference sequence). This CDR3 has 16 amino acids. The ends lost 2 bases at V and 3 bases at J; junction bases unmatched: 9. The CDR3 sequence is CASSIWAGGKDTEAFF. The CDR3 DNA reads as TGTGCCAGTAGTATATGGGCAGGGGGTAAGGACACTGAAGCTTTCTTT.

V gene TRBV6-1 combines with J gene TRBJ2-7, with D maybe TRBD1 (6 bases). From germline, CDR1 is MNHNS and CDR2 SASEGT. V lost 2 bases to trimming and J lost 0 bases, with 11 bases between them. This CDR3 is 15 amino acids long. In nucleotides, the CDR3 is TGTGCCAGCAGTGAAAGCCTGGACAGCTCCTACGAGCAGTACGTC. Translated: CASSESLDSSYEQYV.

The DNA of the CDR3 is TGTGCCAGCAGCTTACTTTTTTCTTCGGGGGGTGATGGCACAGATACGCAGTATTTT. It yields the protein CASSLLFSSGGDGTDTQYF. This sequence joins TRBV7-3 and TRBJ2-3; 7 nucleotides agree with TRBD2. CDR1 SGHTA and CDR2 FQGTGA come from the germline V gene. Trimming at V came to 2 bases and at J to 1 base, leaving 15 bases not matched to a gene. The CDR3 totals 19 residues.

Here the CDR3 reads CASSQGQPSYNEQFF. DNA for the CDR3: TGTGCCAGCAGTCAAGGACAGCCCTCCTACAATGAGCAGTTCTTC. This chain joins TRBV6-5 and TRBJ2-1; a possible D gene is TRBD1 (6 bases). Trimming stripped 5 bases from V and 0 bases from J, with 11 bases between. The CDR3 has 15 amino acids. Germline CDR1 reads MNHEY; CDR2 reads SVGAGI.

J is TRBJ1-1 and V is TRBV15; D ambiguous. The CDR3 is 14 residues long. Trimming removed 4 bases from V and 0 bases from J, with 9 bases in between. The germline V gene encodes CDR1 LNHNV and CDR2 YYDKDF (reference sequence). CDR3 in amino acids: CATSTGGVNTEAFF. CDR3 DNA sequence: TGTGCCACCAGCACAGGAGGAGTGAACACTGAAGCTTTCTTT. Supplemented by reference TRBV15 and TRBJ1-1, the full variable domain reads DAMVIQNPRYQVTQFGKPVTLSCSQTLNHNVMYWYQQKSSQAPKLLFHYYDKDFNNEADTPDNFQSRRPNTSFCFLDIRSPGLGDTAMYLCATSTGGVNTEAFFGQGTRLTVV.

This clone came up once. This chain joins TRBV7-9 and TRBJ1-5, with 8 bases fitting TRBD1. Germline V gives CDR1 SEHNR, CDR2 FQNEAQ (reference sequence). This CDR3 is 17 amino acids long. V dropped 2 bases and J dropped 0; count of bases not matched to a gene: 6. CDR3 in DNA: TGTGCCAGCAGCTTATGGGCAGGGGGCTATAGCAATCAGCCCCAGCATTTT. Amino acid sequence: CASSLWAGGYSNQPQHF.

This chain uses TRBV11-1 with TRBJ2-3, with unresolved D. CDR3 length: 12 amino acids. CDR1 is SGHAT, CDR2 FQDESV, per germline (reference sequence). V lost 4 bases, J lost 2 bases, and 4 bases lay in between. The CDR3 sequence: CASSSITDTQYF. The CDR3 DNA sequence: TGTGCCAGCAGCTCCATCACAGATACGCAGTATTTT.

This clone appeared a single time. V is TRBV27 and J is TRBJ1-5, with D possibly TRBD1 on 5 matching bases. V was trimmed by 3 bases and J by 6 bases, leaving 9 bases between them. The germline V gene encodes CDR1 MNHEY and CDR2 SMNVEV (reference sequence). The CDR3 is 13 amino acids. CDR3 DNA: TGTGCCAGCAGTTTGGGGGGGGGTCAGCCCCAGCATTTT. It encodes CASSLGGGQPQHF.

The chain uses TRBV28 and TRBJ1-1; possible D gene TRBD1, 6 bases. V lost 5 bases, J lost 4 bases, and 14 bases lay in between. This CDR3 spans 14 amino acids. Germline V gene sequence: CDR1 MDHEN, CDR2 SYDVKM. The CDR3 reads CASSVEGGGTEAFF. The CDR3 DNA sequence: TGTGCCAGCAGTGTGGAGGGGGGGGGCACTGAAGCTTTCTTT. The full variable domain, in which reference TRBV28 and TRBJ1-1 provide the parts outside the CDR3, is DVKVTQSSRYLVKRTGEKVFLECVQDMDHENMFWYRQDPGLGLRLIYFSYDVKMKEKGDIPEGYSVSREKKERFSLILESASTNQTSMYLCASSVEGGGTEAFFGQGTRLTVV.